The rows below give T cell receptor beta chains drawn from one sample of a study of T cell responses to AZD1222 COVID-19 vaccine. Sequenced by immunoSEQ multiplex PCR; TCRdb stores in-frame clones only, minus some. The repertoire holds about 120,000 clones, approximately 90% seen once, with roughly 1.4% in the top ten. Specimen: peripheral blood, collected 28 days after the second AZD1222 dose. These receptors all stem from an adult who received the AZD1222 COVID-19 vaccine. Each CDR3 is given with its conserved first and last residue. A D gene is named only where the DNA matches it firmly. Clone size is not always given. Where it is, it says once, few, many or a class for expanded clones.

TRBV21-1	-	TRBJ2-4	-	CASSKEWRTYGIQYF	TGTGCCAGCAGCAAAGAGTGGAGGACCTATGGCATTCAGTACTTC
TRBV18	TRBD2	TRBJ2-3	-	CASSPVLAGSTDTQYF	TGTGCCAGCTCACCAGTCCTAGCGGGAAGCACAGATACGCAGTATTTT
TRBV9	-	TRBJ2-1	-	CASSVEVFQEEQFF	TGTGCCAGCAGCGTAGAAGTGTTTCAGGAGGAGCAGTTCTTC
TRBV10-3	-	TRBJ2-7	-	CAISESEYEQYF	TGTGCCATCAGTGAGTCGGAATACGAGCAGTACTTC
TRBV28	TRBD1	TRBJ2-3	-	CASSFPPGQGTDTQYF	TGTGCCAGCAGTTTCCCACCGGGACAGGGAACAGATACGCAGTATTTT
TRBV11-2	-	TRBJ1-2	-	CASSLDRAGNYGYTF	TGTGCCAGCAGCTTAGATCGGGCAGGAAACTATGGCTACACCTTC
TRBV3-1/TRBV3-2	-	TRBJ2-5	once	CASSQDSAGGAGQETQYF	TGTGCCAGCAGCCAAGATTCAGCAGGCGGCGCGGGCCAAGAGACCCAGTACTTC
TRBV20-1	-	TRBJ1-4	-	CSASRAPREKLFF	TGCAGTGCTAGTAGGGCCCCTCGTGAAAAACTGTTTTTT
TRBV7-3	TRBD1	TRBJ2-1	-	CATSLQGASYNEQFF	TGTGCCACCTCACTCCAGGGGGCATCCTACAATGAGCAGTTCTTC
TRBV24-1	TRBD1	TRBJ1-2	once	CATSDRTGSDGYTF	TGTGCCACCAGTGACAGGACAGGCTCCGATGGCTACACCTTC
TRBV5-1	TRBD1	TRBJ1-4	few	CASSNGQGEAKLFF	TGCGCCAGCAGCAACGGACAGGGCGAAGCAAAACTGTTTTTT
TRBV9	-	TRBJ2-2	-	CASSVDPGGVAGELFF	TGTGCCAGCAGCGTAGACCCCGGAGGGGTTGCCGGGGAGCTGTTTTTT
TRBV7-3	TRBD1	TRBJ1-6	-	CASSIRTGAGGNSPLHF	TGTGCCAGCAGCATCCGGACAGGCGCCGGAGGAAATTCACCCCTCCACTTT
TRBV19	TRBD1	TRBJ1-2	-	CASIGTGGSGYTF	TGTGCCAGTATCGGGACAGGGGGCTCTGGCTACACCTTC
TRBV3-1/TRBV3-2	-	TRBJ2-7	-	CASSETGGLSYEQYF	TGTGCCAGCAGCGAGACTGGGGGCCTCTCCTACGAGCAGTACTTC
TRBV19	TRBD1	TRBJ2-2	-	CASSIWQGVPNTGELFF	TGTGCCAGTAGTATATGGCAGGGGGTTCCCAACACCGGGGAGCTGTTTTTT
TRBV18	-	TRBJ1-5	-	CASSPLSSNQPQHF	TGTGCCAGCTCACCACTCAGTTCCAATCAGCCCCAGCATTTT
TRBV5-1	-	TRBJ1-2	-	CASSAQGGDYGYTF	TGCGCCAGCAGCGCACAGGGAGGAGACTATGGCTACACCTTC
TRBV3-1/TRBV3-2	TRBD1	TRBJ1-2	-	CASSQNPGQGSGYTF	TGTGCCAGCAGCCAAAACCCGGGACAGGGTTCTGGCTACACCTTC
TRBV2	-	TRBJ1-1	-	CASSAQMNTEAFF	TGTGCCAGCAGTGCCCAGATGAACACTGAAGCTTTCTTT
TRBV5-1	-	TRBJ2-7	-	CASSISGHDEQYF	TGCGCCAGCAGCATCTCGGGGCACGACGAGCAGTACTTC
TRBV2	-	TRBJ1-1	-	CASSVLAFNTEAFF	TGTGCCAGCAGTGTTTTGGCGTTTAACACTGAAGCTTTCTTT
TRBV28	-	TRBJ2-3	-	CASSLLTATDTQYF	TGTGCCAGCAGTCTACTGACAGCCACAGATACGCAGTATTTT
TRBV5-8	-	TRBJ1-3	-	CASTLPGNAGNTIYF	TGTGCCAGCACCCTGCCGGGGAATGCGGGAAACACCATATATTTT
TRBV2	-	TRBJ1-1	-	CASNFQGTEAFF	TGTGCCAGCAACTTTCAGGGCACTGAAGCTTTCTTT